Each of the 28 T cell receptor beta chains below was sequenced from the same sample in a study of blood T cell repertoires in COVID-19. The protocol was immunoSEQ multiplex PCR, while the TCRdb copy is restricted to in-frame clones and leaves out a portion. Of more than 85,000 clones listed, about 85% are singletons. The specimen sequenced was peripheral blood. The source of these receptors is a man aged 50-60 years with acute or convalescent COVID-19.

The chain links TRBV2 to TRBJ2-2; D remains ambiguous. This CDR3 spans 15 amino acids. Germline assignment: CDR1 SNHLY and CDR2 FYNNEI. Trimming shortened V by 5 bases and J by 0 bases, and 10 bases separated the two germline ends. Written as DNA, the CDR3 is TGTGCCAGCAGTAACAGACCTACGAACACCGGGGAGCTGTTTTTT. Translating it yields CASSNRPTNTGELFF. Full variable domain (missing parts from reference TRBV2 and TRBJ2-2): EPEVTQTPSHQVTQMGQEVILRCVPISNHLYFYWYRQILGQKVEFLVSFYNNEISEKSEIFDDQFSVERPDGSNFTLKIRSTKLEDSAMYFCASSNRPTNTGELFFGEGSRLTVL.

V usage is TRBV11-2 and J usage is TRBJ2-5; 10 bases fit TRBD1. Germline lookup yields CDR1 SGHAT and CDR2 FQNNGV. The CDR3 has 16 amino acids. Germline trimming cut 5 bases from V and 5 bases from J; bases unmatched to any gene: 11. The CDR3 DNA reads as TGTGCCAGCAGCACCCTGACAGGGGGCATTTTGGAGACCCAGTACTTC. Protein: CASSTLTGGILETQYF.

The gene calls are TRBV11-3 and TRBJ2-3; D unresolved. This CDR3 is built from 15 residues. CDR1 is SGHNT, CDR2 YENEEA, per germline. Trimming left V 1 base short and J 2 bases short, with 10 bases between. The CDR3, as DNA: TGTGCCAGCAGCTTAGGAGGCTCTCACACAGATACGCAGTATTTT. Encoded protein: CASSLGGSHTDTQYF.

The chain is built from TRBV7-9 and TRBJ2-1, with 9 bases aligning to TRBD2. This CDR3 is 12 amino acids long. From germline, CDR1 is SEHNR and CDR2 FQNEAQ (reference sequence). V dropped 8 bases and J dropped 7; count of bases not matched to a gene: 3. As DNA, the CDR3 is TGTGCCAGCGGCGGGAGGGGTAATGAGCAGTTCTTC. Translation gives CASGGRGNEQFF.

This clone has only a few counts. The chain employs TRBV4-2 and TRBJ2-3; 9 nucleotides line up with TRBD2. This CDR3 contains 17 residues. Germline CDR1 and CDR2: LGHNA and YNFKEQ. V lost 0 bases to trimming and J lost 2 bases; unmatched junction nucleotides: 6. CDR3 DNA: TGTGCCAGCAGCCAAGACTTGACTAGCGGAGACACAGATACGCAGTATTTT. Translated, it gives CASSQDLTSGDTDTQYF.

The table lists this clone with a few counts. The V and J genes are TRBV7-2 and TRBJ1-5; the match to TRBD1 covers 9 bases. CDR1 is SGHTA, CDR2 FQGNSA, per germline. The V gene end was trimmed by 5 bases and the J gene end by 9 bases; junction bases not matched to a gene: 8. CDR3 length: 14 residues. The CDR3 DNA follows: TGTGCCAGCAGCGAAGGACAGGGGCTAGGGCCCCAGCATTTT. Protein sequence: CASSEGQGLGPQHF.

The genes are TRBV10-3 and TRBJ2-7, with 9 bases lining up with TRBD1. The CDR3 covers 14 residues. The germline gives CDR1 ENHRY, CDR2 SYGVKD. CDR3 sequence (DNA): TGTGCTTCCCGGCGGACAGGGGAAGACGACGAGCAGTACTTC. The encoded protein is CASRRTGEDDEQYF.

This chain connects TRBV18 to TRBJ1-4, with a possible D match to TRBD1 (5 bases). The CDR3 sequence is 14 residues long. Trimming cost V 2 bases and J 10 bases, with 14 bases left between them. CDR1 and CDR2 from the germline V gene are KGHSH and LQKENI. The CDR3 coding sequence is TGTGCCAGCTCACCATCTACGTCCCAGGGAAAACTGTTTTTT. This codes for CASSPSTSQGKLFF.

This sequence joins TRBV7-3 and TRBJ1-1, with 7 bases aligning to TRBD1. V lost 5 bases, J lost 1 base, and 1 base stayed unmatched. Germline assignment: CDR1 SGHTA and CDR2 FQGTGA. This CDR3 has 13 amino acids. The CDR3 reads CASSRQGNTEAFF. The CDR3 coding sequence is TGTGCCAGCAGCCGACAGGGGAACACTGAAGCTTTCTTT.

The V call is TRBV5-1, the J call TRBJ1-1, with 9 nucleotides matching TRBD1. The germline gives CDR1 SGHRS, CDR2 YFSETQ. With V trimmed by 3 bases and J by 7 bases, 7 bases remained unmatched. This CDR3 spans 14 amino acids. In DNA, the CDR3 is TGCGCCAGCAGCTCCACCGGGACAGGGATTGAAGCTTTCTTT. It codes for CASSSTGTGIEAFF.

The chain has TRBV7-9 and TRBJ1-6; no reliable D call. This CDR3 is 15 amino acids long. Germline-derived CDR1 and CDR2 are SEHNR and FQNEAQ (reference sequence). The V end lost 5 bases, the J end lost 7 bases, and 15 bases lay between the germline ends. The CDR3 here is CASSTIGLENSPLHF. As DNA, the CDR3 is TGTGCCAGCAGCACTATCGGACTGGAGAATTCACCCCTCCACTTT.

This CDR3 reads CAISGETGGGQPQHF. CDR3 sequence (DNA): TGTGCCATCAGTGGGGAGACAGGGGGCGGTCAGCCCCAGCATTTT. This chain connects TRBV10-3 to TRBJ1-5, with TRBD1 matching 10 bases. V gave up 4 bases and J gave up 6 bases; unmatched junction bases: 6. The CDR3 has 15 residues. Germline lookup yields CDR1 ENHRY and CDR2 SYGVKD.

This clone has just one count. The chain recombines TRBV30 with TRBJ1-2; perhaps TRBD1 as D (5 bases). Germline assignment: CDR1 GTSNPN and CDR2 SVGIG (reference sequence). The CDR3 has 14 amino acids. V was cut by 2 bases and J by 4 bases, with 14 bases left in between. The CDR3 DNA follows: TGTGCCTGGAGTCCAAATCAACAGGCCTATGGCTACACCTTC. Its protein product is CAWSPNQQAYGYTF.

The chain recombines TRBV5-6 with TRBJ2-1, with TRBD2 matching 9 bases. Germline CDR1 is SGHDT and CDR2 is YYEEEE. CDR3 size: 16 residues. Trimming cost V 2 bases and J 3 bases; bases outside gene matches: 6. Here the CDR3 reads CASSFRRGGRYNEQFF. CDR3 DNA sequence: TGTGCCAGCAGCTTCAGGCGGGGGGGCCGCTACAATGAGCAGTTCTTC.

This chain connects TRBV2 to TRBJ2-7, with 12 positions matching TRBD2. With 6 bases clipped from V and 7 bases from J, the junction kept 7 bases outside the gene matches. Per the germline V gene, CDR1 is SNHLY and CDR2 is FYNNEI. The CDR3 loop spans 14 amino acids. The CDR3 is CASRETSGGLEQYF. The CDR3 region has the DNA TGTGCCAGCAGAGAGACTAGCGGGGGTTTGGAGCAGTACTTC. The complete variable domain, with remaining parts taken from reference TRBV2 and TRBJ2-7, reads EPEVTQTPSHQVTQMGQEVILRCVPISNHLYFYWYRQILGQKVEFLVSFYNNEISEKSEIFDDQFSVERPDGSNFTLKIRSTKLEDSAMYFCASRETSGGLEQYFGPGTRLTVT.

The chain uses TRBV7-8 and TRBJ1-2; TRBD1 is a possible D gene (6 bases). The CDR3 totals 16 residues. Per germline, CDR1 SGHVS and CDR2 FQNEAQ. Trimming removed 0 bases from V and 8 bases from J, with 19 bases in between. CDR3 sequence reads: CASSLAGRGNSYGYTF. The CDR3 bases are TGTGCCAGCAGCTTAGCTGGAAGGGGGAACAGCTACGGCTACACCTTC.

This sequence joins TRBV4-2 and TRBJ2-7; a possible D gene is TRBD2 (5 bases). The CDR3 totals 14 residues. The germline V gene has CDR1 LGHNA and CDR2 YNFKEQ. With 4 bases removed from V and 0 bases from J, the gap between germline ends came to 10 bases. CDR3 protein: CASSPPSPSYEQYF. The DNA for the CDR3 is TGTGCCAGCAGCCCTCCTAGCCCCTCCTACGAGCAGTACTTC.

The chain links TRBV27 to TRBJ2-3; D possibly corresponds to TRBD1 (6 bases). Trimming took 6 bases from V and 2 from J, leaving 12 bases between them. Germline assignment: CDR1 MNHEY and CDR2 SMNVEV (reference sequence). The CDR3 length is 14 residues. The CDR3 loop is CASRFQGITDTQYF. The CDR3 bases are TGTGCCAGCAGGTTCCAGGGGATCACAGATACGCAGTATTTT.

This clone appeared once. CDR3 loop: CASSITLSDKNTEAFF. Written as DNA, the CDR3 is TGTGCCAGCAGCATTACATTATCGGACAAAAACACTGAAGCTTTCTTT. The chain joins TRBV11-2 to TRBJ1-1; a weak D match, TRBD1 (5 bases). This CDR3 is 16 amino acids long. The V gene's germline CDR1 is SGHAT and CDR2 FQNNGV. The V gene lost 5 bases and the J gene lost 2 bases, with 18 bases spanning the gap.

The CDR3 coding sequence is TGTGCCAGCAGTGCGGGTAGCGGGGGAGGTAGGAGAGATACGCAGTATTTT. The encoded protein is CASSAGSGGGRRDTQYF. This chain uses TRBV25-1 with TRBJ2-3, with 9 bases aligning to TRBD2. The CDR3 spans 17 residues. The V gene's germline CDR1 is MGHDK and CDR2 SYGVNS. V was clipped by 4 bases and J by 5 bases; unmatched bases: 13.

The chain employs TRBV11-2 and TRBJ2-2, with D perhaps TRBD2 (6 bases). This CDR3 contains 13 residues. V shed 5 bases and J shed 7 bases, with 11 bases lying between them. CDR1 is SGHAT and CDR2 is FQNNGV in the germline V gene. The CDR3 loop reads CASSILRGGELFF. The CDR3 DNA follows: TGTGCCAGCAGCATCTTGCGGGGCGGGGAGCTGTTTTTT.

CDR3 bases: TGTGCCAGCTCCCCGACGGGGAATTCACCCCTCCACTTT. The encoded protein is CASSPTGNSPLHF. This chain joins TRBV18 and TRBJ1-6; D not certain. This CDR3 contains 13 residues. CDR1 and CDR2 from the germline V gene are KGHSH and LQKENI. V was shortened by 6 bases and J by 7 bases, with 10 bases between the two germline ends.

This chain connects TRBV28 to TRBJ1-1, with D possibly matching TRBD1 (6 bases). The CDR3 sequence is 15 residues long. CDR1 and CDR2 from the germline V gene are MDHEN and SYDVKM. Trimming shortened V by 5 bases and J by 9 bases, and 22 bases separated the two germline ends. DNA of the CDR3: TGTGCCAGCAGTCCTACCTGGGGACACGGAGTAAAAGCTTTCTTT. The encoded protein is CASSPTWGHGVKAFF.

The chain combines TRBV11-3 with TRBJ2-1; the match to TRBD1 covers 9 bases. V gave up 8 bases and J gave up 8 bases; unmatched junction bases: 13. The CDR3 has 15 amino acids. CDR1 SGHNT and CDR2 YENEEA come from the germline V gene. This chain's CDR3 is CASRPRDRDSDEQFF. The CDR3 nucleotides are TGTGCCAGCCGACCCCGGGACAGGGATAGCGATGAGCAGTTCTTC.

The gene calls are TRBV7-3 and TRBJ1-1; D not certain. Germline lookup yields CDR1 SGHTA and CDR2 FQGTGA. The CDR3 is made up of 14 amino acids. V was clipped by 2 bases and J by 7 bases, with 14 bases between them. The CDR3 DNA sequence: TGTGCCAGCAGCTTAGGCGACACCGTGGGTGAAGCTTTCTTT. Translating it yields CASSLGDTVGEAFF.

The J gene is TRBJ2-7, the V gene TRBV10-3; D is perhaps TRBD1 (8 bases). The germline V and J ends were trimmed by 4 bases and 3 bases, with 16 bases remaining between them. The CDR3 consists of 15 residues. Germline V gene lookup returns CDR1 ENHRY and CDR2 SYGVKD. CDR3 amino acids: CAISGRHRGGYEQYF. In nucleotides, the CDR3 is TGTGCCATCAGTGGTAGACACAGGGGGGGCTACGAGCAGTACTTC.

The chain has TRBV5-6 and TRBJ2-1; the match to TRBD2 covers 7 bases. The CDR3 extends over 14 amino acids. Germline V gene lookup returns CDR1 SGHDT and CDR2 YYEEEE. The J segment lost 4 bases and the V segment lost 9 bases, leaving 10 bases of the junction unmatched. The DNA for the CDR3 is TGTGCCACCTTGAGGGGAGCGGGGTACAATGAGCAGTTCTTC. Translated, it gives CATLRGAGYNEQFF.

V is TRBV9 and J is TRBJ2-3; no firm D call. This CDR3 contains 16 residues. Germline-derived CDR1 and CDR2 are SGDLS and YYNGEE. V shed 0 bases and J shed 0 bases, with 11 bases lying between them. In DNA form, the CDR3 reads TGTGCCAGCAGCGTAGAAGTGGCCCGTAGCACAGATACGCAGTATTTT. Translated, it gives CASSVEVARSTDTQYF.